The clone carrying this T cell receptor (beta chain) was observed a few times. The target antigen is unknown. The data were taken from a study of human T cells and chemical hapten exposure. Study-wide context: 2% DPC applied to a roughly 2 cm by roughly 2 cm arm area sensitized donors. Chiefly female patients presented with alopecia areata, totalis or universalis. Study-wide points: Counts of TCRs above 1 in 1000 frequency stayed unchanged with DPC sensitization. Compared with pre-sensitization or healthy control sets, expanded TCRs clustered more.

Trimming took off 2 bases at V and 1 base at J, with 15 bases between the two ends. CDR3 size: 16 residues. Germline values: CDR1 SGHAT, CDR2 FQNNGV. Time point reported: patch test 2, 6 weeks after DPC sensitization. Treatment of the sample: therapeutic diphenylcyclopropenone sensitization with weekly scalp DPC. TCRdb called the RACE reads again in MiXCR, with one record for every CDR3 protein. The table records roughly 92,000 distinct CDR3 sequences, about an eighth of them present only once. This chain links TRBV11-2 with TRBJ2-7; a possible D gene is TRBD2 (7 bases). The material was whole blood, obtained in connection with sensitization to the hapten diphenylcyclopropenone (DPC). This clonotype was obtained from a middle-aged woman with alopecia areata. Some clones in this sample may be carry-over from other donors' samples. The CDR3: CASSLTRGALSYEQYF. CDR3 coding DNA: TGTGCCAGCAGCTTAACACGGGGGGCATTATCCTACGAGCAGTACTTC.